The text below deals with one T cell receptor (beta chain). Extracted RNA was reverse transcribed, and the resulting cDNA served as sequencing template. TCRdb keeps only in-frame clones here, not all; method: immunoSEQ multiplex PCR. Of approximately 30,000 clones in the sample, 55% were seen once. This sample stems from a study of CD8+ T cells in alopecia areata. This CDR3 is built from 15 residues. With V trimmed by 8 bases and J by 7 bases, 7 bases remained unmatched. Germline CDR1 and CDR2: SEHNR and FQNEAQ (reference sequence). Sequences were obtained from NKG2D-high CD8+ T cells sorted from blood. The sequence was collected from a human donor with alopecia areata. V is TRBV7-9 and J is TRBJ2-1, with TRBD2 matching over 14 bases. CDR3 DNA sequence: TGTGCCAGCTCGGAGGGACTAGCGGGAGTAAATGAGCAGTTCTTC. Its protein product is CASSEGLAGVNEQFF.